These T cell receptor beta chains were read from a single sample in a study of cytotoxic CD8 clonotypes in ibrutinib-treated CLL. Clones were sequenced by immunoSEQ multiplex PCR, and TCRdb holds only the in-frame ones, with some missing. Here the sample spans 330,000 or so clones, approximately 67% being singletons. This specimen consisted of PBMCs, obtained after 36 months of ibrutinib treatment. All receptors derive from a human donor with chronic lymphocytic leukemia. Each CDR3 is given with its conserved first and last residue. D genes are given only for firm matches. The listing skips clone size in some rows; elsewhere it reads once, few, many or a size class.

j_call d_call v_call clone_size cdr3_aa cdr3_nt
TRBJ2-1 - TRBV19 once CASSIEGPYNEQFF TGTGCCAGTAGTATAGAAGGTCCATACAATGAGCAGTTCTTC
TRBJ2-1 - TRBV7-9 - CASSFIGTQQFF TGTGCCAGCAGCTTTATAGGCACTCAGCAGTTCTTC
TRBJ2-7 - TRBV5-1 - CASSLTGDFYEQYF TGCGCCAGCAGCTTGACAGGGGACTTCTACGAGCAGTACTTC
TRBJ2-7 TRBD1 TRBV5-1 - CASSSGTGPYEQYF TGCGCCAGCAGCTCCGGGACAGGTCCCTACGAGCAGTACTTC
TRBJ2-7 - TRBV5-4 - CASSLERGITYEQYF TGTGCCAGCAGCTTGGAACGCGGGATAACCTACGAGCAGTACTTC
TRBJ2-3 - TRBV5-5 - CASSFPIDTQYF TGTGCCAGCAGCTTCCCAATAGATACGCAGTATTTT
TRBJ1-2 - TRBV6-5 - CASSYDSDLTNGYTF TGTGCCAGCAGTTACGATTCAGACCTAACTAATGGCTACACCTTC
TRBJ1-3 - TRBV29-1 few CSVEGTPNTIYF TGCAGCGTTGAGGGGACCCCAAACACCATATATTTT
TRBJ2-3 TRBD2 TRBV7-3 - CASSYPGGGTDTQYF TGTGCCAGCAGCTACCCCGGGGGGGGCACAGATACGCAGTATTTT
TRBJ2-7 TRBD2 TRBV27 - CASSGLLAGDSYEQYF TGTGCCAGCAGTGGGTTACTAGCGGGAGACAGCTACGAGCAGTACTTC
TRBJ2-7 TRBD1 TRBV9 once CASSLETGVRDEQYF TGTGCCAGCAGCTTAGAGACAGGGGTGAGGGACGAGCAGTACTTC
TRBJ2-3 - TRBV29-1 - CSVDGGSTDTQYF TGCAGCGTTGACGGGGGAAGCACAGATACGCAGTATTTT
TRBJ2-3 - TRBV11-3 once CASSLGRGAVDTQYF TGTGCCAGCAGCTTAGGGCGAGGGGCAGTCGATACGCAGTATTTT
TRBJ1-2 - TRBV6-5 few CASSHQANYGYTF TGTGCCAGCAGCCACCAGGCTAACTATGGCTACACCTTC
TRBJ1-3 TRBD1 TRBV9 few CASSARRGPSGNTIYF TGTGCCAGCAGCGCTCGCAGGGGGCCCTCTGGAAACACCATATATTTT
TRBJ2-7 - TRBV18 - CASSPENVPSSYEQYF TGTGCCAGCTCACCGGAAAACGTTCCGAGCTCCTACGAGCAGTACTTC
TRBJ2-7 - TRBV6-1 few CAILRAYEQYF TGTGCCATCCTCAGGGCCTACGAGCAGTACTTC
TRBJ1-1 - TRBV4-1 - CASSQGGPSTMNTEAFF TGCGCCAGCAGCCAAGGTGGCCCTTCAACCATGAACACTGAAGCTTTCTTT
TRBJ1-2 TRBD1 TRBV6-1 - CASNTGGKGYTF TGTGCCAGCAACACAGGGGGCAAGGGCTACACCTTC
TRBJ2-1 - TRBV27 - CASRSKEQGLRGEQFF TGTGCCAGCCGTAGTAAAGAACAGGGTCTTAGAGGTGAGCAGTTCTTC
TRBJ2-3 - TRBV27 few CASSLGDTQYF TGTGCCAGCAGTTTAGGGGATACGCAGTATTTT
TRBJ1-1 - TRBV4-2 - CASSQARHTEAFF TGTGCCAGCAGCCAAGCCCGGCACACTGAAGCTTTCTTT
TRBJ1-2 - TRBV29-1 - CSVDGVTVSGGNGYTF TGCAGCGTTGATGGTGTAACGGTTTCGGGGGGCAATGGCTACACCTTC
TRBJ1-1 - TRBV5-6 few CASSLGGNTEAFF TGTGCCAGCAGCTTGGGCGGGAACACTGAAGCTTTCTTT
TRBJ1-5 - TRBV7-6 - CASSPNGGGQPQHF TGTGCCAGCAGCCCAAACGGGGGCGGCCAGCCCCAGCATTTT
TRBJ1-2 - TRBV4-1 - CASSQEVWQNNGYTF TGCGCCAGCAGCCAAGAGGTTTGGCAGAACAATGGCTACACCTTC